This T cell receptor (beta chain) derives from a study of blood T cell repertoires in COVID-19. The wider study: The analysed material was cDNA or gDNA that came from T cells, B-cell-depleted T cells, or PBMCs.

The CDR3 sequence is 13 residues long. The V gene's germline CDR1 is SGHVS and CDR2 FQNEAQ. The V gene lost 2 bases and the J gene lost 9 bases, with 12 bases spanning the gap. How the authors handled the data: Amplification of reference gene primers provided the estimated nucleated cell counts. The protocol was immunoSEQ multiplex PCR, while the TCRdb copy is restricted to in-frame clones and leaves out a portion. Clone size and V and J calls were adopted from that table, with D and trimming inferred from the DNA. Found here are fewer than 75,000 clones, roughly three quarters of them singletons; the top ten hold 5% to 6.5%.

The receptor comes from a woman aged 60-75 years with acute or convalescent COVID-19. This rearrangement joins TRBV7-8 to TRBJ2-3; no clear D gene. Sequenced sample: peripheral blood. The CDR3: CASSLLDFGTQYF. The CDR3 coding sequence is TGTGCCAGCAGCTTACTCGACTTCGGGACGCAGTATTTT.